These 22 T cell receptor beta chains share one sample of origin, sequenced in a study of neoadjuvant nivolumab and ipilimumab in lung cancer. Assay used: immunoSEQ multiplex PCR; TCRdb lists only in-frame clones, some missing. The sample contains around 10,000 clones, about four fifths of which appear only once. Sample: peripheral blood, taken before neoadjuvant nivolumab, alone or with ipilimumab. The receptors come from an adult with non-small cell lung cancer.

The CDR3 nucleotides are TGTGCCAGCAGGGGGCAGAGCTACACCTTC. Translation gives CASRGQSYTF. The V gene is TRBV2, the J gene TRBJ1-2, with D perhaps TRBD1 (5 bases). Germline V gene data show CDR1 as SNHLY and CDR2 as FYNNEI. The CDR3 runs 10 residues. V was clipped by 6 bases and J by 9 bases, with 8 bases between them.

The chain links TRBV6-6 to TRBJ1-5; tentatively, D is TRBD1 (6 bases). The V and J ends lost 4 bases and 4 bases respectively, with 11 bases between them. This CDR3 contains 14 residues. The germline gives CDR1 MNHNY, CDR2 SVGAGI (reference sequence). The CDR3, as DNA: TGTGCCAGCAGTTCCCGGACAGAGAATCAGCCCCAGCATTTT. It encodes CASSSRTENQPQHF.

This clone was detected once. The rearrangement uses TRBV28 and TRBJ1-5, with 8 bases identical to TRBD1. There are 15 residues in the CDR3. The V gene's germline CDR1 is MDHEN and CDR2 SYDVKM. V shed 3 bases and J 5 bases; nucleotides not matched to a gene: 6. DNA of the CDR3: TGTGCCAGCAGTTTTAATGGACAGGGCGATCAGCCCCAGCATTTT. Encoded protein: CASSFNGQGDQPQHF.

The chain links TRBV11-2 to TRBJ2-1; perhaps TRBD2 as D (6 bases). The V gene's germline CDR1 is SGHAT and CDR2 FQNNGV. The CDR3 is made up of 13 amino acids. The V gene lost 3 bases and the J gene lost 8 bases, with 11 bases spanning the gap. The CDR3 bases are TGTGCCAGCAGCTTGACGGGGGAAGATGAGCAGTTCTTC. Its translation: CASSLTGEDEQFF.

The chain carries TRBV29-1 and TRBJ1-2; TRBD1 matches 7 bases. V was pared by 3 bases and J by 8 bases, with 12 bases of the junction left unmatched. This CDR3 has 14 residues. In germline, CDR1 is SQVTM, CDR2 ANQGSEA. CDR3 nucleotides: TGCAGCGTTGAGAGAACCGACAGGGCATACGGCTACACCTTC. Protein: CSVERTDRAYGYTF. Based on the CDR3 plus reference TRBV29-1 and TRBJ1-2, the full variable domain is SAVISQKPSRDICQRGTSLTIQCQVDSQVTMMFWYRQQPGQSLTLIATANQGSEATYESGFVIDKFPISRPNLTFSTLTVSNMSPEDSSIYLCSVERTDRAYGYTFGSGTRLTVV.

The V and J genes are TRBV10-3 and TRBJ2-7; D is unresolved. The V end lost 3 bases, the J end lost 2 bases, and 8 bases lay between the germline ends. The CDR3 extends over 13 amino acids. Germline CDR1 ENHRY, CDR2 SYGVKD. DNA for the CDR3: TGTGCCATCAGTGATCGGATAACCTACGAGCAGTACTTC. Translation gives CAISDRITYEQYF.

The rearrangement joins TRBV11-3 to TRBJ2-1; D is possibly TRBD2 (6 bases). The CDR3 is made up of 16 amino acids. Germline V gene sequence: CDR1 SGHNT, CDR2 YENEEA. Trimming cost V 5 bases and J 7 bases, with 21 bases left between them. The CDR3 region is CASSPRDSVGYNEQFF. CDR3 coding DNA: TGTGCCAGCAGCCCACGGGACTCCGTGGGGTATAATGAGCAGTTCTTC.

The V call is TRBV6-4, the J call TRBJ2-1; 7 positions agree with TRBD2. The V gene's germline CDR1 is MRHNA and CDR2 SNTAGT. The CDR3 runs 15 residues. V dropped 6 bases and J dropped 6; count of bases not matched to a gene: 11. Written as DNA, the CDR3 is TGTGCCAGCAGCCCGGTTGTAACGGGAGGCAATGAGCAGTTCTTC. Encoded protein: CASSPVVTGGNEQFF.

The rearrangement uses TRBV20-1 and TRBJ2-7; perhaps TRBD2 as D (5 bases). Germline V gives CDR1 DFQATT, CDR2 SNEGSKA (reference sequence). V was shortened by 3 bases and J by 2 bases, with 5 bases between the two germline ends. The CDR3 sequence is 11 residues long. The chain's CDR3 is CSASGAYEQYF. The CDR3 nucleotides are TGCAGTGCTAGCGGGGCCTACGAGCAGTACTTC.

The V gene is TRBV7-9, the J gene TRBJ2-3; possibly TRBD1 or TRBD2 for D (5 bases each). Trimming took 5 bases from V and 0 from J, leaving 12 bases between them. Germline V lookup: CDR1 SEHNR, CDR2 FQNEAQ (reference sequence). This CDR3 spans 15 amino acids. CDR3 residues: CASSPEGSSTDTQYF. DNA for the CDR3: TGTGCCAGCAGCCCTGAGGGGTCGAGCACAGATACGCAGTATTTT.

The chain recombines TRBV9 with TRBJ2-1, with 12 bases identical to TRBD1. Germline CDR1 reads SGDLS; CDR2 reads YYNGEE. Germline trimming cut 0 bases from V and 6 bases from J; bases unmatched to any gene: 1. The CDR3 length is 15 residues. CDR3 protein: CASSVAGQGANEQFF. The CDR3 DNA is TGTGCCAGCAGCGTAGCGGGACAGGGGGCCAATGAGCAGTTCTTC.

The CDR3 region is CASSYRETGELFF. CDR3 coding DNA: TGTGCCAGCAGTTACAGGGAGACCGGGGAGCTGTTTTTT. The chain is built from TRBV6-9 and TRBJ2-2; D possibly uses TRBD1 or TRBD2 (5 bases each). CDR1 is MNHGY, CDR2 SVAAGI, per germline. The CDR3 runs 13 residues. Deletions cut 3 bases from V and 5 bases from J, with 7 bases between.

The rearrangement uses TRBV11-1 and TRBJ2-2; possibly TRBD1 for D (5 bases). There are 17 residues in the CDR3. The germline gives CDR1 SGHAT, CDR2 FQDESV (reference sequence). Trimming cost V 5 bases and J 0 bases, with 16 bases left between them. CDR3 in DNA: TGTGCCAGCAGCCCGATGCGTAGGGGAACGAACACCGGGGAGCTGTTTTTT. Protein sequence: CASSPMRRGTNTGELFF.

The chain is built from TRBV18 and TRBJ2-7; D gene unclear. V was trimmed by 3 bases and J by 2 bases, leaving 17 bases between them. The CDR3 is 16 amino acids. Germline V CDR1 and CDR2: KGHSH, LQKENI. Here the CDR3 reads CASSPRSNAVAYEQYF. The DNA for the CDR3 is TGTGCCAGCTCACCCCGCAGCAACGCCGTGGCCTACGAGCAGTACTTC.

The CDR3 region is CASSFPGDEQYF. For the CDR3, the DNA is TGTGCCAGCAGCTTTCCGGGGGACGAGCAGTACTTC. The gene calls are TRBV11-3 and TRBJ2-7; perhaps TRBD2 as D (6 bases). CDR3 length equals 12 residues. V was shortened by 3 bases and J by 5 bases, with 8 bases between the two germline ends. Germline loops: CDR1 SGHNT, CDR2 YENEEA. The full variable domain, with the rest looked up from reference TRBV11-3 and TRBJ2-7, is EAGVVQSPRYKIIEKKQPVAFWCNPISGHNTLYWYLQNLGQGPELLIRYENEEAVDDSQLPKDRFSAERLKGVDSTLKIQPAELGDSAVYLCASSFPGDEQYFGPGTRLTVT.

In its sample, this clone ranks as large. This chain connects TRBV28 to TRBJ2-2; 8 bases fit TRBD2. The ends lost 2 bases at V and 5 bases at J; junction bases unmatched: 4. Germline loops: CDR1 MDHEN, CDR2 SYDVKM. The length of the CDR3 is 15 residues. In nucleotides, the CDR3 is TGTGCCAGCAGTTTAGGGACTAGAGAAACCGGGGAGCTGTTTTTT. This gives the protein CASSLGTRETGELFF.

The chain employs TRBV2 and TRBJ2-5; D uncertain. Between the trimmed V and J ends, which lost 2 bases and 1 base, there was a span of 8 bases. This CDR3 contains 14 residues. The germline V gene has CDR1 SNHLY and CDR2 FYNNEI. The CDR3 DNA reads TGTGCCAGCAGTGAACTGGCAATCCAAGAGACCCAGTACTTC. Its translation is CASSELAIQETQYF. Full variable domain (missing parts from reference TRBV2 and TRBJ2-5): EPEVTQTPSHQVTQMGQEVILRCVPISNHLYFYWYRQILGQKVEFLVSFYNNEISEKSEIFDDQFSVERPDGSNFTLKIRSTKLEDSAMYFCASSELAIQETQYFGPGTRLLVL.

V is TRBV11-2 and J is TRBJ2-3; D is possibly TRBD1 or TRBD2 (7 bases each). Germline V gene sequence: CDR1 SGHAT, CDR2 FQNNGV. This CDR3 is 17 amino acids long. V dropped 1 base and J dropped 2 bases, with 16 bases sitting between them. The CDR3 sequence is CASSLVPRGGHTDTQYF. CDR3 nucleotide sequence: TGTGCCAGCAGCTTAGTCCCCAGGGGGGGACACACAGATACGCAGTATTTT. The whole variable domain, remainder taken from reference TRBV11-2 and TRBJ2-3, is EAGVAQSPRYKIIEKRQSVAFWCNPISGHATLYWYQQILGQGPKLLIQFQNNGVVDDSQLPKDRFSAERLKGVDSTLKIQPAKLEDSAVYLCASSLVPRGGHTDTQYFGPGTRLTVL.

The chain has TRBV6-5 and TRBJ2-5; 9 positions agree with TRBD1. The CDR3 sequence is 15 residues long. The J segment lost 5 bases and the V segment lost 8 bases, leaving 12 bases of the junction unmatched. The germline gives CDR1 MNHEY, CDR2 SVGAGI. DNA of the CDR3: TGTGCCAGCCGAGGGACAGGGTCACCCGCGGAGACCCAGTACTTC. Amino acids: CASRGTGSPAETQYF.

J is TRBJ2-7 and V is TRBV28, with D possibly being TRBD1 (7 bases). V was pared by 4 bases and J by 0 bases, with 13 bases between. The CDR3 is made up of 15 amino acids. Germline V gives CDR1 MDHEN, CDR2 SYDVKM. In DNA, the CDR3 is TGTGCCAGCAGTTCCCCAGGGGGGTACTCCTACGAGCAGTACTTC. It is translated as CASSSPGGYSYEQYF. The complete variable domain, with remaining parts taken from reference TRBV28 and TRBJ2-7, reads DVKVTQSSRYLVKRTGEKVFLECVQDMDHENMFWYRQDPGLGLRLIYFSYDVKMKEKGDIPEGYSVSREKKERFSLILESASTNQTSMYLCASSSPGGYSYEQYFGPGTRLTVT.

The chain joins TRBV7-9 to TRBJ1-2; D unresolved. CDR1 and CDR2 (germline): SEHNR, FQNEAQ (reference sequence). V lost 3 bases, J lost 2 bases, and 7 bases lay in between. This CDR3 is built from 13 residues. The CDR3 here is CASSLRGNYGYTF. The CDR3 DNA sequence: TGTGCCAGCAGCTTGAGAGGGAACTATGGCTACACCTTC.

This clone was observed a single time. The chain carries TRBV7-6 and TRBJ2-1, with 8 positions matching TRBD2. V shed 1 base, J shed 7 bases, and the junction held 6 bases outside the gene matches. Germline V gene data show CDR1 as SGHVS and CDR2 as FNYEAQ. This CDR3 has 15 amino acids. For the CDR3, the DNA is TGTGCCAGCAGCTTAGAGCGGGAGAGGTTAAATGAGCAGTTCTTC. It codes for CASSLERERLNEQFF.